This T cell receptor (beta chain) was observed in a study of blood T cells in healthy people across ages. Notes on the study in general: Per million T cells, TCR beta diversity dropped about linearly as age rose. No one knew whether donors had CMV, which possibly confounded expanded clonotype changes.

Per the germline V gene, CDR1 is SQVTM and CDR2 is ANQGSEA. The CDR3 extends over 13 amino acids. A minimum of 7 million PBMCs was isolated per sample. Then a second PCR, running about 6 to 12 cycles, was carried out with a sample-barcoded 5' primer and a J-beta primer mix. Each cDNA molecule carried a tag from a template-switch adaptor that contained 12 random nucleotides. TCRdb fed the 5' RACE reads into MiXCR, producing one record per CDR3 protein. The sample records approximately 820,000 distinct CDR3 sequences, about 42% being singletons. As to this clonotype: Its cognate antigen is unknown. With a much larger clone just one base away, this may be a read error.

This TCR was recovered from a man aged 60 to 69 in good health. The chain is built from TRBV29-1 and TRBJ2-7, with 9 nucleotides matching TRBD2. Sequencing was carried out using blood. CDR3 residues: CSVELAGYYERYF. The CDR3 DNA sequence: TGCAGCGTTGAACTAGCGGGGTACTACGAGCGGTACTTC.